The 25 T cell receptor beta chains below were found in one sample sequenced in a study of OX40 agonist ivuxolimab in advanced cancers. Clones were read by immunoSEQ multiplex PCR, and TCRdb kept only the in-frame ones, dropping some. The sample lists 55,000 to 65,000 clones; 91% were seen once. The sample in question was CD4+ or CD8+ T cells sorted from blood, obtained in a trial of the OX40 agonist ivuxolimab. All receptors derive from an adult with an advanced solid tumor such as melanoma, head and neck, liver or kidney cancer.

V gene TRBV5-1 combines with J gene TRBJ1-1, with a weak D call TRBD1 (5 bases). Germline V gives CDR1 SGHRS, CDR2 YFSETQ. The CDR3 runs 16 residues. Trimming left V 2 bases short and J 0 bases short, with 14 bases between. The DNA of the CDR3 is TGCGCCAGCAGCTTATTACCCCGGGACCTGAACACTGAAGCTTTCTTT. It translates to CASSLLPRDLNTEAFF.

This clone was seen more than once but under ten times. V is TRBV11-2 and J is TRBJ1-4, with D possibly being TRBD1 (6 bases). Trimming pared 1 base from V and 0 bases from J, leaving 6 bases between. The CDR3 runs 15 residues. Germline assignment: CDR1 SGHAT and CDR2 FQNNGV. CDR3 bases: TGTGCCAGCAGCTTAGGGACAGCAACTAATGAAAAACTGTTTTTT. Translated, it gives CASSLGTATNEKLFF.

The chain couples TRBV5-1 to TRBJ2-1; D is unresolved. The CDR3 is 12 amino acids. Trimming pared 7 bases from V and 10 bases from J, leaving 15 bases between. Germline-derived CDR1 and CDR2 are SGHRS and YFSETQ. CDR3 loop: CASRPDGWEQFF. The CDR3 nucleotides are TGCGCCAGCCGCCCCGACGGATGGGAGCAGTTCTTC.

DNA for the CDR3: TGTGCCTCCACGGGGGCCTCGAGGTACAATGAGCAGTTCTTC. As protein: CASTGASRYNEQFF. V usage is TRBV28 and J usage is TRBJ2-1; D may correspond to TRBD1 or TRBD2 (6 bases each). Germline V gives CDR1 MDHEN, CDR2 SYDVKM. V was cut by 11 bases and J by 4 bases, with 18 bases left in between. This CDR3 is built from 14 residues.

This sequence joins TRBV11-2 and TRBJ2-7; D unresolved. The germline CDR1 and CDR2 sequences are SGHAT and FQNNGV. CDR3 length: 12 amino acids. V gave up 5 bases and J gave up 0 bases, with 5 bases separating them. The CDR3 loop reads CASSTYSYEQYF. The CDR3 region has the DNA TGTGCCAGCAGCACTTACTCCTACGAGCAGTACTTC.

The CDR3 region is CASRVGTSGVGEQFF. In nucleotides, the CDR3 is TGTGCCAGCAGGGTCGGGACTAGCGGGGTTGGTGAGCAGTTCTTC. V usage is TRBV6-5 and J usage is TRBJ2-1, with 13 positions matching TRBD2. The CDR3 contains 15 residues. V trimming: 6 bases; J trimming: 9 bases; junction bases outside the gene matches: 8. Germline V gives CDR1 MNHEY, CDR2 SVGAGI.

The V call is TRBV2, the J call TRBJ2-4; maybe TRBD1 (6 bases). Germline-derived CDR1 and CDR2 are SNHLY and FYNNEI. This CDR3 region has 14 residues. Trimming stripped 8 bases from V and 4 bases from J, with 15 bases between. This chain's CDR3 is CASGWTEQKNIQYF. Here the CDR3 DNA reads TGTGCCAGCGGTTGGACAGAGCAGAAAAACATTCAGTACTTC.

This rearrangement joins TRBV7-9 to TRBJ2-7; D is unresolved. The V end lost 4 bases, the J end lost 1 base, and 8 bases lay between the germline ends. The CDR3 sequence is 13 residues long. Germline V gene sequence: CDR1 SEHNR, CDR2 FQNEAQ (reference sequence). The CDR3 DNA is TGTGCCAGCAGCTCTTACCAATCCTACGAGCAGTACTTC. Protein sequence: CASSSYQSYEQYF.

The V gene is TRBV6-1, the J gene TRBJ2-1, with 7 bases fitting TRBD2. CDR1 is MNHNS and CDR2 is SASEGT in the germline V gene. Trimming cost V 6 bases and J 2 bases; bases outside gene matches: 7. The CDR3 has 15 residues. The CDR3 sequence: CASSFPGLPYNEQFF. As DNA, the CDR3 is TGTGCCAGCAGCTTCCCGGGACTACCCTACAATGAGCAGTTCTTC.

V gene TRBV6-5 combines with J gene TRBJ1-4; D not resolved. Per germline, CDR1 MNHEY and CDR2 SVGAGI. This CDR3 is 15 amino acids long. V lost 5 bases and J lost 7, with 17 bases in between. CDR3 in DNA: TGTGCCAGCAGTCCCACATATGGCTCTAGTGAAAAACTGTTTTTT. Residues: CASSPTYGSSEKLFF.

This clone was picked up one time. The J gene is TRBJ2-1, the V gene TRBV7-9; D gene ambiguous. Trimming pared 1 base from V and 0 bases from J, leaving 13 bases between. Per the germline V gene, CDR1 is SEHNR and CDR2 is FQNEAQ (reference sequence). The CDR3 has 17 residues. CDR3: CASSLGVIVTSYNEQFF. The CDR3 DNA follows: TGTGCCAGCAGCTTAGGGGTTATAGTGACCTCCTACAATGAGCAGTTCTTC.

The rearrangement joins TRBV7-9 to TRBJ2-1; maybe TRBD2 (5 bases). CDR1 is SEHNR and CDR2 is FQNEAQ in the germline V gene (reference sequence). There are 14 residues in the CDR3. The V gene lost 5 bases and the J gene lost 8 bases, with 16 bases spanning the gap. DNA of the CDR3: TGTGCCAGCAGCCCTACCTTAGGAGGCGATGAGCAGTTCTTC. The encoded protein is CASSPTLGGDEQFF.

The CDR3 coding sequence is TGTGCCACCGGGGCCGGGAGGGATGAGCAGTTCTTC. This translates into CATGAGRDEQFF. The chain carries TRBV15 and TRBJ2-1; TRBD2 matches 8 bases. The CDR3 extends over 12 amino acids. CDR1 and CDR2 (germline): LNHNV, YYDKDF (reference sequence). J was trimmed by 8 bases and V by 8 bases; bases with no gene match: 5.

This chain connects TRBV27 to TRBJ1-6, with D hard to call. Germline V CDR1 and CDR2: MNHEY, SMNVEV (reference sequence). V was cut by 6 bases and J by 9 bases, with 18 bases left in between. This CDR3 spans 15 amino acids. CDR3 residues: CASREVGAGASPLHF. The CDR3 DNA reads TGTGCCAGCAGGGAGGTGGGCGCTGGAGCTTCACCCCTCCACTTT.

CDR3 amino acids: CASSVDGSGIYNEQFF. The CDR3 nucleotides are TGTGCCAGCAGCGTAGATGGTAGCGGGATTTACAATGAGCAGTTCTTC. The chain joins TRBV9 to TRBJ2-1; 8 nucleotides match TRBD2. The CDR3 has 16 amino acids. V trimming: 0 bases; J trimming: 4 bases; junction bases outside the gene matches: 6. The germline gives CDR1 SGDLS, CDR2 YYNGEE.

The V and J genes are TRBV12-5 and TRBJ1-2; D unresolved. In germline, CDR1 is LGHNT, CDR2 FRNRAP. The CDR3 runs 16 residues. The V gene lost 1 base and the J gene lost 0 bases, with 12 bases spanning the gap. CDR3 in amino acids: CASGLDMTEANYGYTF. The CDR3 DNA is TGTGCTAGTGGTTTGGATATGACGGAGGCTAACTATGGCTACACCTTC.

The V call is TRBV27, the J call TRBJ2-5; no definite D call. Germline V gives CDR1 MNHEY, CDR2 SMNVEV (reference sequence). The CDR3 has 14 amino acids. With 5 bases removed from V and 7 bases from J, the gap between germline ends came to 17 bases. The CDR3 protein is CASSIGSGLGTQYF. As DNA, the CDR3 is TGTGCCAGCAGTATCGGGTCTGGCTTAGGGACCCAGTACTTC.

This rearrangement joins TRBV5-6 to TRBJ2-5, with TRBD1 as a possible D gene (5 bases). Germline V gives CDR1 SGHDT, CDR2 YYEEEE. V was shortened by 2 bases and J by 2 bases, with 10 bases between the two germline ends. This CDR3 has 14 amino acids. The CDR3 is CASSFIGVQETQYF. CDR3 bases: TGTGCCAGCAGCTTTATAGGGGTTCAAGAGACCCAGTACTTC.

The V gene is TRBV6-5, the J gene TRBJ2-3; D is unclear. Per germline, CDR1 MNHEY and CDR2 SVGAGI. The CDR3 is 14 residues long. The V gene lost 5 bases and the J gene lost 0 bases, with 9 bases spanning the gap. The CDR3: CASSEVSSTDTQYF. CDR3 nucleotides: TGTGCCAGCAGTGAGGTCTCTAGCACAGATACGCAGTATTTT.

The rearrangement uses TRBV5-4 and TRBJ2-6; D is ambiguous. CDR1 SGHNT and CDR2 YYREEE come from the germline V gene (reference sequence). This CDR3 region has 15 residues. V lost 0 bases and J 3 bases, leaving 7 bases between the germline ends. The CDR3 here is CASSLGTDGANVLTF. The CDR3 DNA follows: TGTGCCAGCAGCTTGGGCACCGATGGGGCCAACGTCCTGACTTTC.

This clone was seen once. The genes are TRBV2 and TRBJ1-1; 7 nucleotides line up with TRBD1. Looked up from germline, CDR1 is SNHLY and CDR2 is FYNNEI. The junction had 6 bases not matched to a gene; V was cut back by 8 bases and J by 0 bases. CDR3 length: 14 amino acids. The CDR3 DNA reads TGTGCCAGCGGTCAAGGGGGCATGAACACTGAAGCTTTCTTT. It translates to CASGQGGMNTEAFF.

The chain uses TRBV6-5 and TRBJ1-5; D is possibly TRBD1 (5 bases). Trimming removed 10 bases from V and 2 bases from J, with 12 bases in between. The CDR3 consists of 13 residues. Looked up from germline, CDR1 is MNHEY and CDR2 is SVGAGI. CDR3 residues: CAIRGGGNQPQHF. The CDR3 DNA reads as TGTGCCATCCGCGGGGGGGGCAATCAGCCCCAGCATTTT.

This clone was picked up one time. V gene TRBV18 combines with J gene TRBJ2-6, with 8 bases fitting TRBD1. The CDR3 loop spans 20 amino acids. CDR1 and CDR2 (germline): KGHSH, LQKENI. The trim removed 4 bases at V and 3 bases at J, leaving 17 bases unmatched. Written as DNA, the CDR3 is TGTGCCAGCTCACATGAGCAGGGGGCTATTACCCCTAATGGGGCCAACGTCCTGACTTTC. Translated: CASSHEQGAITPNGANVLTF.

The J gene is TRBJ1-5, the V gene TRBV6-5, with D possibly matching TRBD1 (5 bases). The germline CDR1 and CDR2 sequences are MNHEY and SVGAGI. V lost 8 bases and J 7 bases, leaving 18 bases between the germline ends. CDR3 length: 14 amino acids. Here the CDR3 reads CASGSWFSGQPQHF. The DNA for the CDR3 is TGTGCCAGCGGGAGCTGGTTCTCAGGGCAGCCCCAGCATTTT.

This sequence joins TRBV2 and TRBJ2-1; 16 nucleotides match TRBD2. This CDR3 comprises 17 residues. After removal of 10 bases from V and 0 bases from J, the junction contained 6 bases not matched to a gene. CDR1 is SNHLY and CDR2 is FYNNEI in the germline V gene. DNA for the CDR3: TGTGCCATTCCGGGACTAGCGGGGGGGAGCTCCTACAATGAGCAGTTCTTC. Protein product: CAIPGLAGGSSYNEQFF.